This passage covers 27 T cell receptor beta chains from one sample sequenced in a study of cytotoxic CD8 clonotypes in ibrutinib-treated CLL (dated by TCRdb to the early 2020s). The protocol used for the library was the immunoSEQ multiplex PCR assay. Here the immuneACCESS table is served through TCRdb, limited to in-frame sequences with V and J called. Missing clones are a known gap in these copies; in checked studies unresolved V genes cover under half, and the rest lacks a known reason. Recorded for this sample are some 310,000 clones; just under 80% of them occurred a single time. 5% to 7% of the sample belongs to the ten largest clones. The specimen was PBMCs, collected before ibrutinib treatment. Receptors originate from a human donor with chronic lymphocytic leukemia.

The chain joins TRBV7-6 to TRBJ2-7, with unresolved D. This CDR3 comprises 15 residues. CDR1 is SGHVS and CDR2 is FNYEAQ in the germline V gene. The V gene lost 5 bases and the J gene lost 3 bases, with 17 bases spanning the gap. CDR3 protein: CASSISPGGDYEQYF. The DNA of the CDR3 is TGTGCCAGCAGCATTAGCCCCGGCGGCGACTACGAGCAGTACTTC.

V usage is TRBV25-1 and J usage is TRBJ2-7; D unresolved. The CDR3 extends over 14 amino acids. V lost 2 bases, J lost 3 bases, and 11 bases lay in between. CDR1 MGHDK and CDR2 SYGVNS come from the germline V gene. In DNA form, the CDR3 reads TGTGCCAGCAGTGAAACTGGGTTCAGCTACGAGCAGTACTTC. Protein product: CASSETGFSYEQYF.

The CDR3 bases are TGTGCCTGGAGTGTACAATCGCCCGGTCGGGATGGCTACACCTTC. Amino acid sequence: CAWSVQSPGRDGYTF. V and J are TRBV30 and TRBJ1-2; D is unresolved. Germline V gene lookup returns CDR1 GTSNPN and CDR2 SVGIG (reference sequence). Trimming removed 0 bases at V and 6 bases at J, with 17 bases between. The CDR3 length is 15 residues.

J is TRBJ2-1 and V is TRBV12-5; the match to TRBD1 covers 7 bases. V lost 6 bases to trimming and J lost 4 bases; unmatched junction nucleotides: 9. CDR3 length equals 15 residues. CDR1 is LGHNT, CDR2 FRNRAP, per germline. The CDR3, as DNA: TGTGCTAGTGGGGAAGGGACAGACCCATACAATGAGCAGTTCTTC. Its translation: CASGEGTDPYNEQFF.

This clone was counted once. The chain recombines TRBV19 with TRBJ2-1; D could derive from TRBD1 or TRBD2 (5 bases each). Per the germline V gene, CDR1 is LNHDA and CDR2 is SQIVND (reference sequence). V lost 4 bases to trimming and J lost 7 bases, with 11 bases between them. There are 13 residues in the CDR3. For the CDR3, the DNA is TGTGCCAGTAGTAAGGGACGGTCTAATGAGCAGTTCTTC. Protein: CASSKGRSNEQFF.

The chain has TRBV11-2 and TRBJ2-3; D may be TRBD1 or TRBD2 (5 bases each). V dropped 3 bases and J dropped 0 bases, with 13 bases sitting between them. Germline CDR1 is SGHAT and CDR2 is FQNNGV. The CDR3 covers 16 residues. The CDR3 sequence is CASSFGASHSTDTQYF. CDR3 DNA sequence: TGTGCCAGCAGCTTCGGGGCTAGCCATAGCACAGATACGCAGTATTTT.

This chain connects TRBV5-1 to TRBJ1-1; TRBD1 is a possible D gene (6 bases). Germline CDR1 and CDR2: SGHRS and YFSETQ. The V end was cut by 3 bases, the J end by 1 base, with 19 bases between. The CDR3 loop spans 17 amino acids. The CDR3 protein is CASSSDPGEGWNTEAFF. CDR3 nucleotide sequence: TGCGCCAGCAGCTCTGATCCAGGGGAGGGTTGGAACACTGAAGCTTTCTTT. Full variable domain (missing parts from reference TRBV5-1 and TRBJ1-1): KAGVTQTPRYLIKTRGQQVTLSCSPISGHRSVSWYQQTPGQGLQFLFEYFSETQRNKGNFPGRFSGRQFSNSRSEMNVSTLELGDSALYLCASSSDPGEGWNTEAFFGQGTRLTVV.

The CDR3 DNA follows: TGTGCCAGCAGTTTATTAGCCGGGACAGGGGGCTACGAGCAGTACTTC. Translation gives CASSLLAGTGGYEQYF. The chain joins TRBV28 to TRBJ2-7, with TRBD1 matching over 11 bases. Germline assignment: CDR1 MDHEN and CDR2 SYDVKM. This CDR3 has 16 amino acids. After removal of 1 base from V and 3 bases from J, the junction contained 5 bases not matched to a gene.

The chain uses TRBV12-5 and TRBJ1-2, with a weak D call TRBD1 (6 bases). CDR1 and CDR2 (germline): LGHNT, FRNRAP. With 1 base removed from V and 4 bases from J, the gap between germline ends came to 22 bases. The CDR3 runs 18 residues. The CDR3 here is CASGLAPKDSAQLYGYTF. The CDR3 DNA sequence: TGTGCTAGTGGTTTGGCACCCAAGGACAGCGCCCAACTCTATGGCTACACCTTC.

The table lists this clone with a count of one. The genes are TRBV20-1 and TRBJ2-1; no definite D call. Germline V CDR1 and CDR2: DFQATT, SNEGSKA (reference sequence). Trimming removed 5 bases from V and 8 bases from J, with 7 bases in between. This CDR3 contains 10 residues. DNA for the CDR3: TGCAGTGCTCCGTTTCATGAGCAGTTCTTC. As protein: CSAPFHEQFF.

The chain links TRBV5-1 to TRBJ1-4, with D unclear. V gave up 0 bases and J gave up 8 bases, with 5 bases separating them. The germline gives CDR1 SGHRS, CDR2 YFSETQ. This CDR3 is built from 12 residues. CDR3 amino acids: CASSLEREKLFF. CDR3 coding DNA: TGCGCCAGCAGCTTGGAGCGAGAAAAACTGTTTTTT.

This clone was seen a few times. The rearrangement links TRBV15 to TRBJ1-2, with 11 bases fitting TRBD1. This CDR3 contains 16 residues. Germline V gives CDR1 LNHNV, CDR2 YYDKDF (reference sequence). With V trimmed by 1 base and J by 6 bases, 7 bases remained unmatched. The CDR3 protein is CATSRGGGQGAHGYTF. CDR3 nucleotide sequence: TGTGCCACCAGCAGAGGAGGTGGACAGGGGGCGCATGGCTACACCTTC.

This chain links TRBV7-2 with TRBJ2-5; the D is unclear. There are 13 residues in the CDR3. CDR1 is SGHTA, CDR2 FQGNSA, per germline. Trimming took 2 bases from V and 4 from J, leaving 8 bases between them. The CDR3 nucleotides read TGTGCCAGCAGCTTACGTAATAGAGAGACCCAGTACTTC. It codes for CASSLRNRETQYF.

For the CDR3, the DNA is TGCGCCAGCAGCTCCGGGACTAGCGGGAGCTACAATGAGCAGTTCTTC. As protein: CASSSGTSGSYNEQFF. The chain has TRBV5-1 and TRBJ2-1, with 14 nucleotides matching TRBD2. CDR1 is SGHRS, CDR2 YFSETQ, per germline. CDR3 length: 16 residues. V trimming: 3 bases; J trimming: 3 bases; junction bases outside the gene matches: 2.

This clone is a singleton in its sample. The chain recombines TRBV11-2 with TRBJ2-1; D unclear. The CDR3 contains 14 residues. V was pared by 1 base and J by 4 bases, with 8 bases between. Germline CDR1 SGHAT, CDR2 FQNNGV. DNA for the CDR3: TGTGCCAGCAGCTTAGTCGGATGGTACAATGAGCAGTTCTTC. It specifies CASSLVGWYNEQFF.

The rearrangement links TRBV11-3 to TRBJ2-1; D might be TRBD2 (5 bases). Germline CDR1 SGHNT, CDR2 YENEEA. V lost 4 bases and J lost 7, with 14 bases in between. This CDR3 is built from 14 residues. Here the CDR3 reads CASSSAGGSNEQFF. In DNA, the CDR3 is TGTGCCAGCAGCTCAGCCGGCGGGTCGAATGAGCAGTTCTTC.

As DNA, the CDR3 is TGTGCCAGCAGCCGTACTAGCGGGAGGGAACACGAGCAGTACTTC. Translating it yields CASSRTSGREHEQYF. The rearrangement links TRBV7-2 to TRBJ2-7, with 13 bases fitting TRBD2. Germline-derived CDR1 and CDR2 are SGHTA and FQGNSA. V trimming: 5 bases; J trimming: 5 bases; junction bases outside the gene matches: 6. The CDR3 contains 15 residues.

This clone has a single count. This rearrangement joins TRBV15 to TRBJ1-3, with D perhaps TRBD1 (5 bases). The CDR3 runs 15 residues. The germline V gene has CDR1 LNHNV and CDR2 YYDKDF (reference sequence). Deletions cut 0 bases from V and 4 bases from J, with 10 bases between. As DNA, the CDR3 is TGTGCCACCAGCAGAGATCAGGGACGAGGAAACACCATATATTTT. Its protein product is CATSRDQGRGNTIYF.

The rearrangement uses TRBV5-4 and TRBJ2-1; D call uncertain. The germline gives CDR1 SGHNT, CDR2 YYREEE (reference sequence). There are 18 residues in the CDR3. V lost 0 bases and J 0 bases, leaving 16 bases between the germline ends. CDR3 sequence: CASSLGVWGLGSYNEQFF. The CDR3 DNA is TGTGCCAGCAGCTTGGGGGTTTGGGGTTTGGGCTCCTACAATGAGCAGTTCTTC.

V and J are TRBV7-9 and TRBJ2-3; D may be TRBD1 (6 bases). The V end was cut by 5 bases, the J end by 7 bases, with 16 bases between. The germline gives CDR1 SEHNR, CDR2 FQNEAQ (reference sequence). This CDR3 has 14 residues. The CDR3, as DNA: TGTGCCAGCAGCCCCTTCCCAGGGGCAAATACGCAGTATTTT. Its translation is CASSPFPGANTQYF.

The chain joins TRBV27 to TRBJ2-1; 11 positions agree with TRBD2. Germline CDR1 reads MNHEY; CDR2 reads SMNVEV (reference sequence). The CDR3 runs to 16 residues. V trimming: 5 bases; J trimming: 3 bases; junction bases outside the gene matches: 6. This CDR3 reads CASSPLAGVNYNEQFF. The CDR3, as DNA: TGTGCCAGCAGTCCACTAGCGGGAGTCAACTACAATGAGCAGTTCTTC.

This chain links TRBV27 with TRBJ2-1, with a possible D match to TRBD2 (6 bases). The CDR3 totals 13 residues. Deletions cut 3 bases from V and 5 bases from J, with 8 bases between. The germline V gene encodes CDR1 MNHEY and CDR2 SMNVEV (reference sequence). CDR3 amino acids: CASSFSGDNEQFF. The CDR3 coding sequence is TGTGCCAGCAGTTTTTCGGGGGACAATGAGCAGTTCTTC.

The V and J genes are TRBV29-1 and TRBJ2-1, with D tentatively TRBD1 (5 bases). Germline loops: CDR1 SQVTM, CDR2 ANQGSEA. Between the trimmed V and J ends, which lost 7 bases and 4 bases, there was a span of 14 bases. There are 13 residues in the CDR3. Here the CDR3 DNA reads TGCAGCGATAGGGGTGGGATTTACAATGAGCAGTTCTTC. This encodes CSDRGGIYNEQFF.

V gene TRBV15 combines with J gene TRBJ2-4; a weak D match, TRBD1 (5 bases). Germline assignment: CDR1 LNHNV and CDR2 YYDKDF (reference sequence). The V end was cut by 0 bases, the J end by 0 bases, with 15 bases between. The CDR3 is 18 residues long. CDR3 amino acids: CATSRDPGHRIAKNIQYF. The DNA of the CDR3 is TGTGCCACCAGCAGAGATCCCGGACACAGGATAGCCAAAAACATTCAGTACTTC.

The rearrangement joins TRBV9 to TRBJ2-1; TRBD2 matches at 11 bases. Germline V lookup: CDR1 SGDLS, CDR2 YYNGEE. There are 16 residues in the CDR3. V was pared by 3 bases and J by 10 bases, with 12 bases of the junction left unmatched. CDR3 residues: CASSASLAGGPWEQFF. Written as DNA, the CDR3 is TGTGCCAGCAGCGCCTCATTAGCGGGAGGGCCATGGGAGCAGTTCTTC.

V gene TRBV5-1 combines with J gene TRBJ1-1; maybe TRBD1 (5 bases). The V and J ends lost 2 bases and 1 base respectively, with 9 bases between them. CDR3 size: 14 residues. CDR1 and CDR2 (germline): SGHRS, YFSETQ. This CDR3 is CASSFGTGNTEAFF. CDR3 sequence (DNA): TGCGCCAGCAGCTTTGGTACAGGGAACACTGAAGCTTTCTTT.

This clone was recorded once. The chain links TRBV27 to TRBJ1-1, with 8 bases lining up with TRBD1. Germline V gives CDR1 MNHEY, CDR2 SMNVEV (reference sequence). V lost 3 bases to trimming and J lost 10 bases; unmatched junction nucleotides: 13. CDR3 length: 15 amino acids. CDR3 sequence (DNA): TGTGCCAGCAGTTTGGTCAGGGGGCTGGATGGAGTAGCTTTCTTT. It codes for CASSLVRGLDGVAFF.